This T cell receptor beta chain was documented in a study of blood T cell repertoires in COVID-19. The wider study: The cDNA or gDNA used as material had been derived from T cells, B-cell-depleted T cells, or PBMCs.

The CDR3 runs to 15 residues. V was shortened by 10 bases and J by 0 bases, with 18 bases between the two germline ends. In germline, CDR1 is SGHAT, CDR2 FQNNGV. Participant reports of clinical history set cohort assignment. Some clones are missing from TCRdb's copy, which holds only in-frame ones; the method was immunoSEQ multiplex PCR. Here the sample spans 350,000 or so clones, approximately 83% being singletons. The J gene is TRBJ1-1, the V gene TRBV11-2; the D is unclear. This TCR derives from a woman between 35 and 50 years old with acute COVID-19. What was sequenced was PBMCs or T cells enriched from blood (not recorded which). The CDR3, as DNA: TGTGCCACCGTCTCGGCAGGCCCCATGAACACTGAAGCTTTCTTT. Encoded protein: CATVSAGPMNTEAFF.